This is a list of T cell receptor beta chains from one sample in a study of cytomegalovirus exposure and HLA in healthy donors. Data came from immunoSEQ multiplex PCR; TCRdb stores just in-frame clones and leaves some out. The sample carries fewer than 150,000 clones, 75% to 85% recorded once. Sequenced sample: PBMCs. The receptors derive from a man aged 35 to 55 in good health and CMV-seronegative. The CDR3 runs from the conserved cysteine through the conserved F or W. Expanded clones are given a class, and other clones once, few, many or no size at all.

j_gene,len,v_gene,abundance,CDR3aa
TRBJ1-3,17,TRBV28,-,CASSLAPAGYSGNTIYF
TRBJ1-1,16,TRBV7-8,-,CASSLLWGGIVTEAFF
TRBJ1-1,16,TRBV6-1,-,CASSEPPGTANTEAFF
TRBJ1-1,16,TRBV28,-,CASSLYVARVNTEAFF
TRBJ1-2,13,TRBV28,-,CASTSWGEGGYTF
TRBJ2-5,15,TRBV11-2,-,CASSPPGKPQETQYF
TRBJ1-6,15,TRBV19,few,CASSNRRDYNSPLHF
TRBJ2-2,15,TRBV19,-,CASSTTGSYTGELFF
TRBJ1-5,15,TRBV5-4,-,CASSSDRGAGQPQHF
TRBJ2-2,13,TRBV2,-,CASSGTSPGELFF
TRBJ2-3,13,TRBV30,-,CAWNGLSTDTQYF
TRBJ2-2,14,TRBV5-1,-,CASTRDRATGELFF
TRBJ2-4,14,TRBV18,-,CASSQGGLANIQYF
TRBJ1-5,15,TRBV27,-,CASSLNPLSGQPQHF
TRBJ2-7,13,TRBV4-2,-,CASSQAGSYEQYF
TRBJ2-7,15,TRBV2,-,CASSDRQAFSYEQYF
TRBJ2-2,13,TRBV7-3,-,CASSSTNTGELFF
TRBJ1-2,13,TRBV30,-,CAWRAGGTAGYTF
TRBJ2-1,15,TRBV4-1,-,CASSQRKRDRNEQFF
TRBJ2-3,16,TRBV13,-,CASSPARSGSTDTQYF
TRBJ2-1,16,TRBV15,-,CATSRGIAGSYNEQFF
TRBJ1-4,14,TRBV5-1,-,CASSSGTGGEKLFF
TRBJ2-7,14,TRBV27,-,CASSPLRGFDEQYF
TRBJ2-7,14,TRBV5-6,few,CASSAWTGSYEQYF
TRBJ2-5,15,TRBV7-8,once,CASSLAGLAGGTQYF
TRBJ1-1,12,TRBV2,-,CASKSWSTEAFF
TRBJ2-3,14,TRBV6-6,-,CASSFIVSTDTQYF
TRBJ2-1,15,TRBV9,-,CASSSLAGGYNEQFF
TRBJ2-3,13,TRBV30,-,CAWTTGWGGFWYF
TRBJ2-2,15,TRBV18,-,CASSHGTGGTGELFF
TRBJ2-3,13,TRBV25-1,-,CASSEQGTDTQYF
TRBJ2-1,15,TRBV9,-,CASSVDSGSYNEQFF
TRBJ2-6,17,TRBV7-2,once,CASSPRGSSFGANVLTF
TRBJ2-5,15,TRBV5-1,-,CASSFTGNTGETQYF
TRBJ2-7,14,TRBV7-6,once,CASSLETGTYEQYF
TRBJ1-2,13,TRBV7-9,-,CASNPLQGRGYTF